This TCR beta chain was profiled in a study of T cells in Graves' hyperthyroidism and ophthalmopathy. Study-level findings and limits: Blood also contained most expanded thyroid clonotypes above 0.001. Ophthalmopathy could be told apart from stable hyperthyroidism with a 13 V-J model.

Clinical symptoms, serum thyroxine and TRAb, thyroid ultrasound and orbital computed tomography together formed the diagnostic basis. This clonotype has only a few counts. What it recognizes is unknown. V was trimmed by 0 bases and J by 3 bases, leaving 13 bases between them. The length of the CDR3 is 16 residues. In germline, CDR1 is SGHRS, CDR2 YFSETQ. Amplified regions were TCR beta CDR3 sequences from RNA transcripts. TCR CDR3 underwent first-round RT-PCR with the HTBI primer set. A single record per CDR3 protein comes from TCRdb applying MiXCR to the multiplex PCR reads. The table lists about 260,000 distinct CDR3 sequences, about 20% of them singletons.

The chain recombines TRBV5-1 with TRBJ2-1, with D unclear. This TCR came from a young man with Graves' ophthalmopathy. Material for sequencing was blood. CDR3 amino acids: CASSLGEAYGYNEQFF. Written as DNA, the CDR3 is TGCGCCAGCAGCTTGGGCGAGGCCTACGGCTACAATGAGCAGTTCTTC.